These 13 T cell receptor beta chains were sequenced from one sample in a study of T cells after posttransplantation cyclophosphamide. A marrow graft followed busulfan-fludarabine conditioning, with cyclophosphamide on days +3 and +4. The data were produced by immunoSEQ multiplex PCR, yet TCRdb's version contains in-frame clones alone and is incomplete. The specimen gives 3,200 or so clones without singletons; the ten biggest hold about an eighth. Sample: PBMCs, taken after allogeneic stem cell transplant with posttransplant cyclophosphamide. Receptors originate from a female patient aged 60 to 70 who received an allogeneic stem cell transplant from a related donor and was CMV-positive. Certain T cells may be donor cells from the graft.

This clone was seen at least ten times. J is TRBJ1-2 and V is TRBV28; tentatively, D is TRBD1 (5 bases). The germline gives CDR1 MDHEN, CDR2 SYDVKM. The CDR3 runs to 14 residues. V was trimmed by 1 base and J by 5 bases, leaving 11 bases between them. CDR3 residues: CASSLYVGGYGYTF. In nucleotides, the CDR3 is TGTGCCAGCAGTTTATATGTGGGGGGTTATGGCTACACCTTC.

This clone was seen at least ten times. This sequence joins TRBV29-1 and TRBJ2-7; TRBD2 agrees at 7 bases. CDR1 SQVTM and CDR2 ANQGSEA come from the germline V gene. The V and J ends lost 7 bases and 0 bases, in that order; junction bases with no gene match: 12. The CDR3 has 15 residues. CDR3 nucleotides: TGCAGCGCCTGGGGGGGTGACAGAGGCTCCTACGAGCAGTACTTC. Its translation: CSAWGGDRGSYEQYF.

In its sample, this clone was seen many times. This rearrangement joins TRBV11-3 to TRBJ1-1; D is unresolved. The CDR3 has 13 amino acids. The V gene lost 5 bases and the J gene lost 2 bases, with 9 bases spanning the gap. CDR1 is SGHNT, CDR2 YENEEA, per germline. CDR3 region: CASSLTINTEAFF. The DNA for the CDR3 is TGTGCCAGCAGCCTCACAATAAACACTGAAGCTTTCTTT.

On this clone: One end of the junction varies from germline; a read error may be responsible. This chain links TRBV6-5 with TRBJ1-2; 9 bases match TRBD1. This CDR3 region has 14 residues. The germline V gene encodes CDR1 MNHEY and CDR2 SVGAGI. CDR3 region: CASMRTGAFYRYTF. The CDR3 nucleotides read TGTGCCAGCATGCGGACAGGGGCATTCTATCGCTACACCTTC.

This clone was seen ten or more times. The chain carries TRBV4-3 and TRBJ2-5; D is undetermined. Germline V gives CDR1 LGHNA, CDR2 YSLEER. The CDR3 is made up of 14 amino acids. Trimming removed 0 bases from V and 6 bases from J, with 11 bases in between. In nucleotides, the CDR3 is TGCGCCAGCAGCCAAGAACACAGTGGAAAGACCCAGTACTTC. Its protein product is CASSQEHSGKTQYF.

This clone was recorded at least ten times. V is TRBV7-2 and J is TRBJ1-1, with unresolved D. CDR1 SGHTA and CDR2 FQGNSA come from the germline V gene. The CDR3 runs to 13 residues. V gave up 4 bases and J gave up 5 bases, with 11 bases separating them. The CDR3 nucleotides are TGTGCCAGCAGCTCGCTCGGGGTAACTGAAGCTTTCTTT. Protein sequence: CASSSLGVTEAFF.

In this sample, this clone turned up many times. V usage is TRBV18 and J usage is TRBJ2-3; 13 bases are a match to TRBD2. CDR3 length: 18 residues. J gave up 2 bases and V 1 base, and 6 bases lay outside the gene matches. Germline CDR1 is KGHSH and CDR2 is LQKENI. This CDR3 reads CASSPLGLAGANTDTQYF. Written as DNA, the CDR3 is TGTGCCAGCTCACCACTCGGACTAGCGGGGGCCAACACAGATACGCAGTATTTT.

This clone appeared many times. This chain uses TRBV6-5 with TRBJ2-3, with 7 bases identical to TRBD1. The CDR3 has 14 amino acids. J gave up 2 bases and V 6 bases, and 5 bases lay outside the gene matches. CDR1 and CDR2 (germline): MNHEY, SVGAGI. The DNA for the CDR3 is TGTGCCAGCAGACGGACAGGAACCACAGATACGCAGTATTTT. Protein: CASRRTGTTDTQYF.

This clone was seen at least ten times. CDR3 nucleotides: TGTGCCAGCCTTCAGGGGACAGACTATGGCTACACCTTC. This translates into CASLQGTDYGYTF. The chain links TRBV28 to TRBJ1-2; 7 nucleotides line up with TRBD1. V shed 8 bases, J shed 3 bases, and the junction held 6 bases outside the gene matches. The V gene's germline CDR1 is MDHEN and CDR2 SYDVKM. This CDR3 has 13 amino acids.

This clone was found many times. The V call is TRBV12-3 or TRBV12-4, the J call TRBJ1-2; maybe TRBD1 (6 bases). The germline V and J ends were trimmed by 5 bases and 3 bases, with 13 bases remaining between them. This CDR3 contains 14 residues. CDR3 nucleotides: TGTGCCAGCAGTCCTTATACAGGGCACTATGGCTACACCTTC. Translated, it gives CASSPYTGHYGYTF.

This clone has a count of ten or more. The V gene is TRBV6-5, the J gene TRBJ1-6; tentative D call: TRBD1 (5 bases). V was clipped by 5 bases and J by 5 bases, with 13 bases between them. Germline loops: CDR1 MNHEY, CDR2 SVGAGI. This CDR3 contains 15 residues. The CDR3 loop is CASSPRGIHNSPLHF. In DNA, the CDR3 is TGTGCCAGCAGTCCCCGGGGGATCCATAATTCACCCCTCCACTTT.

The chain couples TRBV9 to TRBJ2-2; 7 bases match TRBD1. This CDR3 region has 16 residues. Germline CDR1 and CDR2: SGDLS and YYNGEE. The trim removed 4 bases at V and 2 bases at J, leaving 8 bases unmatched. This CDR3 reads CASSKRGLVNTGELFF. The CDR3 coding sequence is TGTGCCAGCAGCAAGAGGGGGCTTGTAAACACCGGGGAGCTGTTTTTT.

This clone was counted many times. The chain employs TRBV18 and TRBJ1-4; D is perhaps TRBD1 (6 bases). The CDR3 extends over 16 amino acids. Germline V gene lookup returns CDR1 KGHSH and CDR2 LQKENI. Between the trimmed V and J ends, which lost 2 bases and 0 bases, there was a span of 10 bases. CDR3 sequence (DNA): TGTGCCAGCTCACCAGAGAGACAGGCAACTAATGAAAAACTGTTTTTT. Translated, it gives CASSPERQATNEKLFF.